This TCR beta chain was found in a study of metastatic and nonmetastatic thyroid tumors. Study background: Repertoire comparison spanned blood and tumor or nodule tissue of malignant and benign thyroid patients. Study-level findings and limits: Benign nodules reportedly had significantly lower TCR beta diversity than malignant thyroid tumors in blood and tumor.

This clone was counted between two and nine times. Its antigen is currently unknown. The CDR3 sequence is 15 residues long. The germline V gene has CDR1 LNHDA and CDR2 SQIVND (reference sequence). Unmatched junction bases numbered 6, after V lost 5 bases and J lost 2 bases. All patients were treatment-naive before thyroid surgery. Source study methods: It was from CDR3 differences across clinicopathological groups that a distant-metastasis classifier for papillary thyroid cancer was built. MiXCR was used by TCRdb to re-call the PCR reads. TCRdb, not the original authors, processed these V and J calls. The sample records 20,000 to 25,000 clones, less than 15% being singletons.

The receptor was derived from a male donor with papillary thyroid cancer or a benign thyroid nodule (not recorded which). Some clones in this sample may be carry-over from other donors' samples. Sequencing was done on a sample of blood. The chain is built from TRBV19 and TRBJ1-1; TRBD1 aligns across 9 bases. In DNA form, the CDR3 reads TGTGCCAGTAGTTGGCCGGGACAGGGAAACACTGAAGCTTTCTTT. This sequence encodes CASSWPGQGNTEAFF. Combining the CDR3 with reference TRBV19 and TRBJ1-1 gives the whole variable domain DGGITQSPKYLFRKEGQNVTLSCEQNLNHDAMYWYRQDPGQGLRLIYYSQIVNDFQKGDIAEGYSVSREKKESFPLTVTSAQKNPTAFYLCASSWPGQGNTEAFFGQGTRLTVV.